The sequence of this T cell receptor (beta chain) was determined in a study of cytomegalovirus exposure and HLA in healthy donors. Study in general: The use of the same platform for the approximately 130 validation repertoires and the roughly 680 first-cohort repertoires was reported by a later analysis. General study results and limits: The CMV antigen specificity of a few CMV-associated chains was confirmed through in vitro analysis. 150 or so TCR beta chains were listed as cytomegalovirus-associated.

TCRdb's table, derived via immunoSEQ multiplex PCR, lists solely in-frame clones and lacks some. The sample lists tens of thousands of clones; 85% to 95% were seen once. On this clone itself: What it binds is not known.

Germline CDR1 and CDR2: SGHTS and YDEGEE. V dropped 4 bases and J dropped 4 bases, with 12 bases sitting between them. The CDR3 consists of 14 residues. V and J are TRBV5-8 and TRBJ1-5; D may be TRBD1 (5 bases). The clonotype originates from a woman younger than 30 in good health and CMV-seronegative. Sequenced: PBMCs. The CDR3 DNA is TGTGCCAGCAGCGGAAGGGGAGGGAATCAGCCCCAGCATTTT. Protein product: CASSGRGGNQPQHF. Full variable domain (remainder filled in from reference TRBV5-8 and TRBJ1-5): EAGVTQSPTHLIKTRGQQATLRCSPISGHTSVYWYQQALGLGLQFLLWYDEGEERNRGNFPPRFSGRQFPNYSSELNVNALELEDSALYLCASSGRGGNQPQHFGDGTRLSIL.